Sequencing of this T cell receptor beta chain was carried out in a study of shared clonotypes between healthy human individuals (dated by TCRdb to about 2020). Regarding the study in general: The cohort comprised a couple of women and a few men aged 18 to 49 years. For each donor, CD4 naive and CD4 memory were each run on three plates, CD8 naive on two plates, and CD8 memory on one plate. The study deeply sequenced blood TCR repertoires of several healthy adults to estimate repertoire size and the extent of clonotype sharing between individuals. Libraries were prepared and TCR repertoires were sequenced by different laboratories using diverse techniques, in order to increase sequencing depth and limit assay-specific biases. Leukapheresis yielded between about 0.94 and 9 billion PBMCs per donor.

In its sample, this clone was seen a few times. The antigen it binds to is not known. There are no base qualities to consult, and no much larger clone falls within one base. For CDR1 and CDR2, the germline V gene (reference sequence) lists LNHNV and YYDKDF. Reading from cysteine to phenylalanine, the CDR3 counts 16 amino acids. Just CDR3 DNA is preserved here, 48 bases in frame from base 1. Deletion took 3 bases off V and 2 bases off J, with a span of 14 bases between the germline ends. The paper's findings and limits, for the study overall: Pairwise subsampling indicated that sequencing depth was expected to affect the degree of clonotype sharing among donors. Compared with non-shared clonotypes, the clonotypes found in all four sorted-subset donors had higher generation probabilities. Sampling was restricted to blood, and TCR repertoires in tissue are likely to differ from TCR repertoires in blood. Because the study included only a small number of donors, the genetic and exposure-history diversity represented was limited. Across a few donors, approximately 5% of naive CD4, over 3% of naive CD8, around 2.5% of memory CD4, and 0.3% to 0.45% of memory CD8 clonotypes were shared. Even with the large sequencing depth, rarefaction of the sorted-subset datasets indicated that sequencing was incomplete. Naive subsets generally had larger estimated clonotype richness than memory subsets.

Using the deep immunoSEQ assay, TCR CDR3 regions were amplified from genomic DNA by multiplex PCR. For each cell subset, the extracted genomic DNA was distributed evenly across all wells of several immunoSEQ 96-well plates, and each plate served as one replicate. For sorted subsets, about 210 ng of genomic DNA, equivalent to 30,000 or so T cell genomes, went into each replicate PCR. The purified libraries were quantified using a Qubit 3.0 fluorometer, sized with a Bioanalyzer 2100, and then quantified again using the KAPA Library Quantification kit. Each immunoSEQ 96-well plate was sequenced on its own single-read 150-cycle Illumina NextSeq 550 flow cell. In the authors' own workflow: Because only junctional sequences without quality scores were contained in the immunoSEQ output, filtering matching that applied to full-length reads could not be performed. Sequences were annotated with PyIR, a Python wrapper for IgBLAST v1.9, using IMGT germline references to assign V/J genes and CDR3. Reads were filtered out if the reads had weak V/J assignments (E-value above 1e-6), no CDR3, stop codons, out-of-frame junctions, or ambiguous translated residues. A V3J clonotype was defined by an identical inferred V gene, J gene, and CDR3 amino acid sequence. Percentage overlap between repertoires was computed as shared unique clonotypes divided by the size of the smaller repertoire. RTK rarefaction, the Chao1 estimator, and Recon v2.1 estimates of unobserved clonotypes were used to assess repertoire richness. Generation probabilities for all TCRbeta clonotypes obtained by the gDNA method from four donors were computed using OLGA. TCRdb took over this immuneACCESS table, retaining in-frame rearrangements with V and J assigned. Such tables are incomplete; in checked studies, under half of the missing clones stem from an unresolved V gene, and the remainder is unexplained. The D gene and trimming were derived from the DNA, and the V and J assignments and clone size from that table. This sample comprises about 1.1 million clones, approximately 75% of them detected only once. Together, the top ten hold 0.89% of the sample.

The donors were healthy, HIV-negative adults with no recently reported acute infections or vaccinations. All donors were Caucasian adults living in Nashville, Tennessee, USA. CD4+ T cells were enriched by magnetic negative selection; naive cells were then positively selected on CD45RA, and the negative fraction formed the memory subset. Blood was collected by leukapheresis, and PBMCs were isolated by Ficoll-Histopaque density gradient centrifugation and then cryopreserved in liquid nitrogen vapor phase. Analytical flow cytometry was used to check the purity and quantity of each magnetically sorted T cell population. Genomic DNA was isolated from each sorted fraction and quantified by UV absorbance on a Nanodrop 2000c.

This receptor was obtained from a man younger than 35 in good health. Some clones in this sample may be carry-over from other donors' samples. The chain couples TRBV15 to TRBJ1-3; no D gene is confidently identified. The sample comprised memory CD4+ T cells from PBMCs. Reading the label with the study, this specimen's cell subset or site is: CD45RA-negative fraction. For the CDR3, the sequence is CATSRDLGSTGNTIYF. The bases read TGTGCCACCAGCAGGGACTTAGGGTCCACTGGAAACACCATATATTTT.